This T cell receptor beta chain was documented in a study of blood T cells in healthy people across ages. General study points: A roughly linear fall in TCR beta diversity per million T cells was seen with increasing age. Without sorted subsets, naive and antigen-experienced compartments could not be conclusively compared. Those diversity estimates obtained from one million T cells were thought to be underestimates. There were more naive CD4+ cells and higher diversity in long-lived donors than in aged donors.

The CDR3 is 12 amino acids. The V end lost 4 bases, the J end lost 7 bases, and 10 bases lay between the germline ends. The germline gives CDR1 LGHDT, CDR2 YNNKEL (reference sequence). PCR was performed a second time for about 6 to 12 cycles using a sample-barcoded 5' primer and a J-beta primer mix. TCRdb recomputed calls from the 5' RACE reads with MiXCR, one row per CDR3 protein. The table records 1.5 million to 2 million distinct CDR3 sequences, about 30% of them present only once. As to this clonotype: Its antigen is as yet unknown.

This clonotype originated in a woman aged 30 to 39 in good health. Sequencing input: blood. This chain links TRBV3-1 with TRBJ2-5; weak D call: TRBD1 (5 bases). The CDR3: CASSPTQGTQYF. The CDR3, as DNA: TGTGCCAGCAGCCCCACTCAGGGGACCCAGTACTTC.